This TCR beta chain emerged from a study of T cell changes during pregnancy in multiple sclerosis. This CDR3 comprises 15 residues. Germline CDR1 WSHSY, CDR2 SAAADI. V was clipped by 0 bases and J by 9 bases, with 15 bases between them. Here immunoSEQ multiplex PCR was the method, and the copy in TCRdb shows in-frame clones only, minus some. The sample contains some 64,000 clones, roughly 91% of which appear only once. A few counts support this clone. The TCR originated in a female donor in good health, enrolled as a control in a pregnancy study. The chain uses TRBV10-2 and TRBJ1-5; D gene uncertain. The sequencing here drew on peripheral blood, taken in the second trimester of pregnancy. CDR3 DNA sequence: TGCGCCAGCAGTGAGTCAGTGGGCCTCGGTTCGCCCCAGCATTTT. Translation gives CASSESVGLGSPQHF.